One sample yielded the 23 T cell receptor beta chains listed below, sequenced in a study of response to subunit inactivated influenza vaccine. TCRdb used MiXCR to reprocess the RT-PCR reads, holding one entry per CDR3 protein. The sample holds approximately 310,000 distinct CDR3 sequences, roughly 22% seen once. Source: PBMCs from blood, taken about 20 months after vaccination. These receptors were obtained from a man aged 50 to 69 who received an inactivated influenza vaccine.

The J gene is TRBJ2-7, the V gene TRBV5-6; D is unclear. The CDR3 is made up of 17 amino acids. V shed 5 bases and J shed 3 bases, with 24 bases lying between them. Germline values: CDR1 SGHDT, CDR2 YYEEEE. Written as DNA, the CDR3 is TGTGCCAGCAGTCCAACCCAATCTAGAGCCGGTAGCTACGAGCAGTACTTC. Its protein product is CASSPTQSRAGSYEQYF. Using reference TRBV5-6 and TRBJ2-7 for the parts outside the CDR3, the full variable domain is DAGVTQSPTHLIKTRGQQVTLRCSPKSGHDTVSWYQQALGQGPQFIFQYYEEEERQRGNFPDRFSGHQFPNYSSELNVNALLLGDSALYLCASSPTQSRAGSYEQYFGPGTRLTVT.

This chain's CDR3 is CASSIELSGGFEAFF. The CDR3 DNA sequence: TGTGCCAGTAGTATCGAATTGTCCGGAGGATTTGAAGCTTTCTTT. This chain joins TRBV19 and TRBJ1-1; D uncertain. CDR1 LNHDA and CDR2 SQIVND come from the germline V gene (reference sequence). V shed 3 bases and J shed 7 bases, with 18 bases lying between them. The CDR3 has 15 amino acids.

A few counts support this clonotype. The CDR3 is CASSPKNIQYF. In DNA form, the CDR3 reads TGTGCCAGTAGTCCCAAAAACATTCAGTACTTC. This chain links TRBV19 with TRBJ2-4; D unclear. CDR1 LNHDA and CDR2 SQIVND come from the germline V gene (reference sequence). V lost 5 bases and J 2 bases, leaving 1 base between the germline ends. The CDR3 sequence is 11 residues long.

This clonotype has just a few counts. The chain combines TRBV28 with TRBJ1-2, with unresolved D. The CDR3 has 13 residues. V was trimmed by 5 bases and J by 4 bases, leaving 11 bases between them. Germline CDR1 is MDHEN and CDR2 is SYDVKM. The CDR3 DNA reads TGTGCCAGCAGTCCATACGGAGCCTATGGCTACACCTTC. Translated, it gives CASSPYGAYGYTF.

This clonotype was counted between two and nine times. The chain recombines TRBV27 with TRBJ2-1, with unresolved D. This CDR3 region has 11 residues. Trimming shortened V by 6 bases and J by 5 bases, and 5 bases separated the two germline ends. The V gene's germline CDR1 is MNHEY and CDR2 SMNVEV (reference sequence). Written as DNA, the CDR3 is TGTGCCAGCAGGAAAAACAATGAGCAGTTCTTC. Its translation: CASRKNNEQFF.

This clonotype was detected only a few times. The chain uses TRBV5-6 and TRBJ2-2; D is perhaps TRBD1 (6 bases). Trimming took 0 bases from V and 6 from J, leaving 21 bases between them. CDR1 and CDR2 from the germline V gene are SGHDT and YYEEEE. CDR3 size: 18 residues. The DNA for the CDR3 is TGTGCCAGCAGCTTGGATGGCCTGGGACAAGGGATGGCCGGGGAGCTGTTTTTT. It yields the protein CASSLDGLGQGMAGELFF. Full variable domain (remainder filled in from reference TRBV5-6 and TRBJ2-2): DAGVTQSPTHLIKTRGQQVTLRCSPKSGHDTVSWYQQALGQGPQFIFQYYEEEERQRGNFPDRFSGHQFPNYSSELNVNALLLGDSALYLCASSLDGLGQGMAGELFFGEGSRLTVL.

This clonotype was found many times. The chain links TRBV5-1 to TRBJ1-2; maybe TRBD1 (5 bases). V shed 0 bases and J shed 3 bases, with 12 bases lying between them. This CDR3 spans 15 amino acids. Per the germline V gene, CDR1 is SGHRS and CDR2 is YFSETQ. The CDR3 spells CASSLGSGDHYGYTF. The CDR3 nucleotides are TGCGCCAGCAGCTTGGGATCGGGGGACCACTATGGCTACACCTTC.

The chain links TRBV20-1 to TRBJ1-1; D is uncertain. CDR1 and CDR2 from the germline V gene are DFQATT and SNEGSKA (reference sequence). V lost 4 bases to trimming and J lost 1 base, with 7 bases between them. The CDR3 runs to 12 residues. The CDR3 DNA reads as TGCAGTGCTAAGACGGGGAACACTGAAGCTTTCTTT. This codes for CSAKTGNTEAFF.

The chain combines TRBV28 with TRBJ1-1, with D perhaps TRBD1 (5 bases). This CDR3 spans 16 amino acids. V lost 8 bases and J 4 bases, leaving 23 bases between the germline ends. Germline V gives CDR1 MDHEN, CDR2 SYDVKM. The CDR3 DNA reads TGTGCCAGCCAAAGGATCCCCCTCCTTGGGGGCACTGAAGCTTTCTTT. Its protein product is CASQRIPLLGGTEAFF.

The V gene is TRBV20-1, the J gene TRBJ2-1; TRBD1 might be the D (7 bases). The CDR3 loop spans 14 amino acids. The V end was cut by 8 bases, the J end by 7 bases, with 21 bases between. CDR1 and CDR2 (germline): DFQATT, SNEGSKA (reference sequence). The DNA of the CDR3 is TGCAGTATAGACGTCAGGGGGGCCCGTAATGAGCAGTTCTTC. This codes for CSIDVRGARNEQFF.

This clonotype has a count of ten or more. V gene TRBV12-3 or TRBV12-4 combines with J gene TRBJ2-2; perhaps TRBD2 as D (6 bases). V shed 5 bases and J shed 1 base, with 14 bases lying between them. The CDR3 length is 16 residues. The CDR3 nucleotides are TGTGCCAGCAGTCCGGCGCGGGGAGAGAACACCGGGGAGCTGTTTTTT. It specifies CASSPARGENTGELFF.

The chain couples TRBV6-5 to TRBJ1-2; 7 nucleotides agree with TRBD1. With V trimmed by 4 bases and J by 5 bases, 10 bases remained unmatched. This CDR3 has 15 amino acids. The germline gives CDR1 MNHEY, CDR2 SVGAGI. In nucleotides, the CDR3 is TGTGCCAGCAGTTTCGGGCAGGGGGGACGTTATGGCTACACCTTC. This translates into CASSFGQGGRYGYTF.

In this sample, this clonotype turned up a few times. This chain joins TRBV12-3 or TRBV12-4 and TRBJ1-2, with D possibly TRBD1 on 6 matching bases. The CDR3 totals 14 residues. Trimming pared 6 bases from V and 1 base from J, leaving 12 bases between. DNA for the CDR3: TGTGCCAGCAGGGCCGACAGGCATAACTATGGCTACACCTTC. It encodes CASRADRHNYGYTF.

This chain connects TRBV5-1 to TRBJ2-1, with 11 bases that match TRBD2. Germline V gene lookup returns CDR1 SGHRS and CDR2 YFSETQ. The V gene end was trimmed by 5 bases and the J gene end by 5 bases; junction bases not matched to a gene: 6. The CDR3 is 15 residues long. The chain's CDR3 is CASRATSGDHNEQFF. CDR3 nucleotide sequence: TGCGCCAGCAGGGCGACTAGCGGGGATCACAATGAGCAGTTCTTC.

The rearrangement joins TRBV7-2 to TRBJ2-1, with TRBD2 matching over 8 bases. The CDR3 covers 16 residues. Per germline, CDR1 SGHTA and CDR2 FQGNSA. V gave up 0 bases and J gave up 7 bases; unmatched junction bases: 8. The CDR3: CASSLAGLAGWNEQFF. In DNA, the CDR3 is TGTGCCAGCAGCTTAGCCGGGCTAGCGGGTTGGAATGAGCAGTTCTTC.

The chain is built from TRBV7-2 and TRBJ1-6; D is possibly TRBD1 (5 bases). The CDR3 has 17 residues. Germline V gene data show CDR1 as SGHTA and CDR2 as FQGNSA. V lost 4 bases, J lost 0 bases, and 13 bases lay in between. The CDR3 spells CASSSVGRSSYNSPLHF. The CDR3 DNA is TGTGCCAGCAGCTCAGTGGGGCGGAGCTCCTATAATTCACCCCTCCACTTT.

This clonotype was picked up a small number of times. V is TRBV6-2 or TRBV6-3 and J is TRBJ1-2; no definite D call. Trimming removed 0 bases at V and 7 bases at J, with 6 bases between. Germline V CDR1 and CDR2: MNHEY, SVGEGT. The CDR3 is 12 residues long. The CDR3 region has the DNA TGTGCCAGCAGTTACTCGCGGGGTGGCTACACCTTC. This codes for CASSYSRGGYTF.

The table lists this clonotype with a few counts. The chain has TRBV24-1 and TRBJ1-2; TRBD1 matches 7 bases. The J segment lost 8 bases and the V segment lost 7 bases, leaving 6 bases of the junction unmatched. Germline values: CDR1 KGHDR, CDR2 SFDVKD. This CDR3 comprises 12 residues. In DNA form, the CDR3 reads TGTGCCACCAGCGTGACAGGGAACGGCTACACCTTC. Translation gives CATSVTGNGYTF.

The rearrangement joins TRBV3-1 to TRBJ2-1, with D maybe TRBD2 (6 bases). The CDR3 totals 17 residues. The V gene's germline CDR1 is LGHDT and CDR2 YNNKEL (reference sequence). Trimming removed 1 base from V and 6 bases from J, with 19 bases in between. This CDR3 is CASSQGLVVRTPNEQFF. Here the CDR3 DNA reads TGTGCCAGCAGCCAAGGACTAGTTGTCCGGACCCCCAATGAGCAGTTCTTC.

This clonotype occurred a few times. The chain carries TRBV27 and TRBJ1-2; D is ambiguous. The V and J ends lost 3 bases and 2 bases respectively, with 7 bases between them. Germline V gene sequence: CDR1 MNHEY, CDR2 SMNVEV (reference sequence). The CDR3 spans 13 residues. In DNA form, the CDR3 reads TGTGCCAGCAGTTTCAGTCGCAACTATGGCTACACCTTC. It encodes CASSFSRNYGYTF.

The chain links TRBV6-1 to TRBJ2-2; D unclear. CDR3 length equals 13 residues. The germline V gene has CDR1 MNHNS and CDR2 SASEGT. V was clipped by 3 bases and J by 7 bases, with 9 bases between them. The DNA for the CDR3 is TGTGCCAGCAGTGATTGGGGTTTCGGGGAGCTGTTTTTT. It encodes CASSDWGFGELFF.

This clonotype was counted only a few times. The chain recombines TRBV12-3 or TRBV12-4 with TRBJ2-4, with no clear D. The CDR3 spans 13 residues. Trimming stripped 0 bases from V and 11 bases from J, with 11 bases between. The CDR3 sequence is CASSLALQSLQYF. The CDR3 nucleotides read TGTGCCAGCAGTTTAGCGCTACAGAGCCTTCAGTACTTC.

The rearrangement uses TRBV19 and TRBJ2-1, with a tentative D call TRBD1 (5 bases). Germline V CDR1 and CDR2: LNHDA, SQIVND (reference sequence). The CDR3 runs 13 residues. The ends were cut back, 5 bases at V and 8 bases at J, with 13 bases in the middle. CDR3 in DNA: TGTGCCAGTAGTTCCCAGGGTCGGGATGAGCAGTTCTTC. This codes for CASSSQGRDEQFF. Combining the CDR3 with reference TRBV19 and TRBJ2-1 gives the whole variable domain DGGITQSPKYLFRKEGQNVTLSCEQNLNHDAMYWYRQDPGQGLRLIYYSQIVNDFQKGDIAEGYSVSREKKESFPLTVTSAQKNPTAFYLCASSSQGRDEQFFGPGTRLTVL.